These 32 T cell receptor beta chains were all obtained from the same sample, sequenced in a study of CXCR3-negative and CXCR3-positive naive CD8 T cells. Libraries of TRB cDNA were made by 5' RACE and carried UMIs. TCRdb re-analyzed the 5' RACE reads; it lists each CDR3 protein once, without DNA. The listing records approximately 20,000 distinct CDR3 sequences. Sequenced: memory CD8+ T cells from blood. Every receptor here comes from a human donor in good health. Some clones in this sample may be carry-over from other donors' samples.

The CDR3 region is CAWSVGDRDTGELFF. The rearrangement joins TRBV30 to TRBJ2-2; absent DNA, TCRdb's TRBD1 call cannot be checked. The CDR3 runs 15 residues. CDR1 and CDR2 from the germline V gene are GTSNPN and SVGIG (reference sequence).

The V call is TRBV29-1, the J call TRBJ2-7. The CDR3 length is 12 residues. Looked up from germline, CDR1 is SQVTM and CDR2 is ANQGSEA. CDR3 residues: CSVVGGPYEQYF.

The chain employs TRBV20-1 and TRBJ1-1; TCRdb reports TRBD1, a call that lacks DNA to check it against. The CDR3 has 13 residues. Per germline, CDR1 DFQATT and CDR2 SNEGSKA (reference sequence). CDR3 sequence reads: CSATSSGVTEAFF.

The V call is TRBV5-4, the J call TRBJ1-1. CDR3 length equals 16 residues. CDR1 and CDR2 (germline): SGHNT, YYREEE (reference sequence). The CDR3 spells CASSLAPAEGDTEAFF.

This sequence joins TRBV7-3 and TRBJ2-2; TCRdb proposes TRBD2, but this gene call is untestable without DNA. The CDR3 loop spans 19 amino acids. The V gene's germline CDR1 is SGHTA and CDR2 FQGTGA. The CDR3 here is CASSLSGVPLAGNTGELFF.

The gene calls are TRBV4-2 and TRBJ1-1; there is no DNA to check the TCRdb D call of TRBD1. Germline CDR1 reads LGHNA; CDR2 reads YNFKEQ. CDR3 length equals 14 residues. This CDR3 reads CASTNARGATEAFF.

The rearrangement joins TRBV4-3 to TRBJ1-1. CDR1 is LGHNA, CDR2 YSLEER, per germline. This CDR3 has 14 residues. This chain's CDR3 is CASGQVQGGTEAFF.

This chain links TRBV29-1 with TRBJ1-2; TCRdb's D call, TRBD1, is unchecked because there is no DNA. The germline CDR1 and CDR2 sequences are SQVTM and ANQGSEA. This CDR3 has 13 amino acids. This chain's CDR3 is CSVLGQGAQGYTF.

This rearrangement joins TRBV5-1 to TRBJ2-3. Germline V gene data show CDR1 as SGHRS and CDR2 as YFSETQ. The CDR3 totals 12 residues. This CDR3 reads CASSSATDTQYF.

CDR3 sequence reads: CASSQGSQGSHEQYF. The chain has TRBV4-3 and TRBJ2-7; TCRdb designates TRBD1, a call that cannot be tested without DNA. From germline, CDR1 is LGHNA and CDR2 YSLEER. This CDR3 contains 15 residues.

V is TRBV6-5 and J is TRBJ2-1; as DNA is missing, the TRBD1 call by TCRdb cannot be tested. Germline values: CDR1 MNHEY, CDR2 SVGAGI. The CDR3 covers 15 residues. CDR3 region: CASSEGTDGYNEQFF.

The chain couples TRBV15 to TRBJ2-5; the TCRdb call, TRBD1, lacks DNA for checking. This CDR3 region has 15 residues. Germline-derived CDR1 and CDR2 are LNHNV and YYDKDF (reference sequence). CDR3 amino acids: CATSRASGRKETQYF.

CDR3: CASSQVGPRFTRRDNEQFF. The V gene is TRBV4-3, the J gene TRBJ2-1; absent DNA, TCRdb's TRBD2 call cannot be checked. In germline, CDR1 is LGHNA, CDR2 YSLEER. The CDR3 totals 19 residues.

CDR3 region: CASSYSIPSGGAGLYNEQFF. The rearrangement links TRBV6-5 to TRBJ2-1; the D gene TCRdb calls, TRBD2, cannot be checked with no DNA. There are 20 residues in the CDR3. The germline V gene has CDR1 MNHEY and CDR2 SVGAGI.

The chain joins TRBV4-3 to TRBJ2-7; TCRdb proposes TRBD1, but this gene call is untestable without DNA. This CDR3 is built from 15 residues. Germline lookup yields CDR1 LGHNA and CDR2 YSLEER. The chain's CDR3 is CASSQDRDRMYEQYF.

The J gene is TRBJ2-7, the V gene TRBV5-5. The CDR3 runs to 12 residues. Germline CDR1 and CDR2: SGHKS and YYEKEE (reference sequence). This CDR3 is CASSLNSYEQYF. Filled out from reference TRBV5-5 and TRBJ2-7, the complete variable domain reads DAGVTQSPTHLIKTRGQQVTLRCSPISGHKSVSWYQQVLGQGPQFIFQYYEKEERGRGNFPDRFSARQFPNYSSELNVNALLLGDSALYLCASSLNSYEQYFGPGTRLTVT.

The chain carries TRBV6-2 or TRBV6-3 and TRBJ2-1; TCRdb selects TRBD1, and the lack of DNA leaves this call unchecked. In germline, CDR1 is MNHEY, CDR2 SVGEGT. The CDR3 runs to 14 residues. The CDR3 reads CASTPWGSGNEQFF.

V is TRBV25-1 and J is TRBJ2-7; with no DNA, the TCRdb D assignment of TRBD1 cannot be verified. Germline CDR1 and CDR2: MGHDK and SYGVNS. The CDR3 is 16 residues long. The CDR3 region is CASSDLTGSRSYEQYF.

V usage is TRBV19 and J usage is TRBJ2-1; there is no DNA to check the TCRdb D call of TRBD1. Germline CDR1 reads LNHDA; CDR2 reads SQIVND (reference sequence). There are 14 residues in the CDR3. The CDR3: CASSRDSPYNEQFF.

The rearrangement uses TRBV7-9 and TRBJ2-1. The germline V gene encodes CDR1 SEHNR and CDR2 FQNEAQ (reference sequence). The CDR3 is made up of 14 amino acids. CDR3 sequence: CASSLEGFPNEQFF.

The chain links TRBV5-1 to TRBJ2-7; TCRdb outputs TRBD1, but without DNA this stays unchecked. This CDR3 has 14 amino acids. Germline CDR1 SGHRS, CDR2 YFSETQ. CDR3 protein: CASSFSGGGYEQYF.

This clonotype counts as medium-sized (0.01 to 0.1%) by frequency. This chain connects TRBV11-2 to TRBJ1-1; TCRdb lists TRBD1, though no DNA is available to test this call. Germline CDR1 SGHAT, CDR2 FQNNGV. The CDR3 loop spans 15 amino acids. The CDR3 loop is CASSLQQGMNTEAFF.

The chain is built from TRBV20-1 and TRBJ1-1. Germline CDR1 DFQATT, CDR2 SNEGSKA (reference sequence). This CDR3 has 13 amino acids. CDR3 in amino acids: CSARDGGHTEAFF.

The rearrangement uses TRBV6-5 and TRBJ2-3. CDR1 and CDR2 from the germline V gene are MNHEY and SVGAGI. This CDR3 contains 16 residues. The CDR3 here is CASSYGNGLTTDTQYF.

The gene calls are TRBV4-3 and TRBJ1-1. Germline V gives CDR1 LGHNA, CDR2 YSLEER. The CDR3 consists of 15 residues. The CDR3 here is CASSQDFDRNTEAFF.

Measured by frequency, this clonotype is medium-sized. The chain recombines TRBV20-1 with TRBJ1-4. Germline CDR1 DFQATT, CDR2 SNEGSKA (reference sequence). The CDR3 contains 16 residues. CDR3: CSARDFRPGNNEKLFF.

The V and J genes are TRBV6-2 or TRBV6-3 and TRBJ2-7. Germline V CDR1 and CDR2: MNHEY, SVGEGT. The CDR3 loop spans 14 amino acids. Here the CDR3 reads CASSRRDNSYEQYF.

This chain links TRBV5-1 with TRBJ2-7; TCRdb calls TRBD1, which cannot be checked without DNA. The germline V gene has CDR1 SGHRS and CDR2 YFSETQ. CDR3 length: 12 amino acids. The CDR3 sequence: CASSWTGAEQYF.

The gene calls are TRBV29-1 and TRBJ2-7; TCRdb's assignment of TRBD2 cannot be checked, as there is no DNA. The CDR3 is made up of 12 amino acids. The germline CDR1 and CDR2 sequences are SQVTM and ANQGSEA. The CDR3 spells CSVEGPGYEQYF.

The CDR3 protein is CSVEDRAYEQYF. The gene calls are TRBV29-1 and TRBJ2-7; TCRdb lists TRBD1, though no DNA is available to test this call. Looked up from germline, CDR1 is SQVTM and CDR2 is ANQGSEA. This CDR3 comprises 12 residues.

The CDR3: CASSLRARGVYEQYF. The chain employs TRBV7-2 and TRBJ2-7; the TCRdb call, TRBD1, lacks DNA for checking. The CDR3 is 15 amino acids. Germline V CDR1 and CDR2: SGHTA, FQGNSA.

The chain uses TRBV6-2 or TRBV6-3 and TRBJ2-1; TCRdb's D call of TRBD1 is untestable without DNA. Per the germline V gene, CDR1 is MNHEY and CDR2 is SVGEGT. This CDR3 comprises 14 residues. The CDR3 loop reads CASSVGGNYNEQFF.